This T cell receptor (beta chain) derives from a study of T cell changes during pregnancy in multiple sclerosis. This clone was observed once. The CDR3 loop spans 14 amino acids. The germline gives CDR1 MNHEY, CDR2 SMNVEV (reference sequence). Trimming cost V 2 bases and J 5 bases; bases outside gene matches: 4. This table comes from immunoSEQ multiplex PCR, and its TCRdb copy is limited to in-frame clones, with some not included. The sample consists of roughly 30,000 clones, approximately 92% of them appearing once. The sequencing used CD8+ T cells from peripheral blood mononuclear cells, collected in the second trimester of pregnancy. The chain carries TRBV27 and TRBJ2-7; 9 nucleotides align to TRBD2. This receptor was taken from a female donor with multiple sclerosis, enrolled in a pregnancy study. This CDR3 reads CASSLLAGRDEQYF. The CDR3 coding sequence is TGTGCCAGCAGTTTACTAGCGGGAAGGGACGAGCAGTACTTC.